The 27 T cell receptor beta chains below come from one sample, sequenced in a study of blood T cell repertoires in COVID-19. Produced via immunoSEQ multiplex PCR; TCRdb's table is partial and in-frame only. The sample has more than 85,000 clones, about 86% seen once. The sample taken for sequencing was PBMCs or T cells enriched from blood (not recorded which). All receptors come from a woman in her forties or fifties who had recovered from COVID-19.

This clone came up once. The chain joins TRBV28 to TRBJ1-1, with 10 bases that match TRBD1. This CDR3 spans 14 amino acids. V lost 5 bases to trimming and J lost 6 bases; unmatched junction nucleotides: 6. Germline CDR1 MDHEN, CDR2 SYDVKM. The CDR3 protein is CASSGDRGKAEAFF. For the CDR3, the DNA is TGTGCCAGCAGTGGGGACAGGGGAAAGGCTGAAGCTTTCTTT.

V and J are TRBV5-1 and TRBJ1-1; TRBD1 is a possible D gene (5 bases). Per germline, CDR1 SGHRS and CDR2 YFSETQ. Trimming left V 3 bases short and J 5 bases short, with 14 bases between. This CDR3 comprises 14 residues. The CDR3 DNA sequence: TGCGCCAGCAGCTCCGGACAAGGATTGACTGAAGCTTTCTTT. Translating it yields CASSSGQGLTEAFF. The complete variable domain, with remaining parts taken from reference TRBV5-1 and TRBJ1-1, reads KAGVTQTPRYLIKTRGQQVTLSCSPISGHRSVSWYQQTPGQGLQFLFEYFSETQRNKGNFPGRFSGRQFSNSRSEMNVSTLELGDSALYLCASSSGQGLTEAFFGQGTRLTVV.

This clone showed up just once. The chain combines TRBV6-1 with TRBJ2-7, with 7 bases aligning to TRBD2. V dropped 3 bases and J dropped 5; count of bases not matched to a gene: 13. The germline CDR1 and CDR2 sequences are MNHNS and SASEGT. The CDR3 has 16 residues. The CDR3: CASSDIGGLGAHEQYF. CDR3 nucleotides: TGTGCCAGCAGTGACATCGGTGGACTAGGGGCTCACGAGCAGTACTTC.

In nucleotides, the CDR3 is TGTGCCAGCAGCTCTAAGTCAGGGTGGGGAAACACCATATATTTT. Its translation is CASSSKSGWGNTIYF. The rearrangement joins TRBV13 to TRBJ1-3, with a possible D match to TRBD1 (5 bases). CDR3 length: 15 residues. Trimming stripped 4 bases from V and 4 bases from J, with 14 bases between. The germline V gene encodes CDR1 PRHDT and CDR2 FYEKMQ (reference sequence).

The chain is built from TRBV10-3 and TRBJ2-7; D perhaps matches TRBD2 (5 bases). The V and J ends lost 3 bases and 6 bases respectively, with 15 bases between them. Germline assignment: CDR1 ENHRY and CDR2 SYGVKD. The CDR3 is made up of 14 amino acids. The CDR3 region has the DNA TGTGCCATCAGTGATAGTTCGGGGATCGGCGAGCAGTACTTC. It translates to CAISDSSGIGEQYF.

The chain has TRBV20-1 and TRBJ1-5, with D possibly matching TRBD1 (6 bases). V dropped 3 bases and J dropped 0 bases, with 9 bases sitting between them. Germline loops: CDR1 DFQATT, CDR2 SNEGSKA (reference sequence). CDR3 size: 14 residues. CDR3 sequence: CSASAGDSNQPQHF. The CDR3 DNA reads as TGCAGTGCTAGTGCAGGGGATAGCAATCAGCCCCAGCATTTT.

The rearrangement uses TRBV2 and TRBJ1-6, with a weak D call TRBD1 (5 bases). Germline assignment: CDR1 SNHLY and CDR2 FYNNEI. This CDR3 has 11 residues. V lost 6 bases to trimming and J lost 10 bases, with 7 bases between them. DNA for the CDR3: TGTGCCAGCAGGGGGGGGTCACCCCTCCACTTT. This translates into CASRGGSPLHF.

The genes are TRBV30 and TRBJ2-3; 11 bases are a match to TRBD2. The length of the CDR3 is 15 residues. The germline CDR1 and CDR2 sequences are GTSNPN and SVGIG (reference sequence). Trimming removed 7 bases from V and 2 bases from J; junction bases left unmatched: 8. CDR3 protein: CAFAFSGRATDTQYF. CDR3 sequence (DNA): TGTGCCTTCGCCTTTAGCGGGAGGGCCACAGATACGCAGTATTTT.

The chain employs TRBV27 and TRBJ1-1; 8 bases are a match to TRBD1. CDR3 length: 15 residues. V was clipped by 8 bases and J by 0 bases; unmatched bases: 8. The V gene's germline CDR1 is MNHEY and CDR2 SMNVEV (reference sequence). The chain's CDR3 is CASGPGGGVNTEAFF. The CDR3 DNA reads TGTGCCAGCGGCCCAGGGGGCGGCGTGAACACTGAAGCTTTCTTT.

J is TRBJ2-5 and V is TRBV11-3, with unresolved D. Germline V gene lookup returns CDR1 SGHNT and CDR2 YENEEA. The CDR3 is made up of 17 amino acids. Trimming removed 6 bases at V and 0 bases at J, with 20 bases between. CDR3 in amino acids: CASSLSLCQRYQETQYF. The CDR3 coding sequence is TGTGCCAGCAGTCTCAGTTTATGCCAGAGGTACCAAGAGACCCAGTACTTC. Using reference TRBV11-3 and TRBJ2-5 for the parts outside the CDR3, the full variable domain is EAGVVQSPRYKIIEKKQPVAFWCNPISGHNTLYWYLQNLGQGPELLIRYENEEAVDDSQLPKDRFSAERLKGVDSTLKIQPAELGDSAVYLCASSLSLCQRYQETQYFGPGTRLLVL.

The V call is TRBV27, the J call TRBJ2-1; 9 bases match TRBD2. The CDR3 spans 15 residues. With 4 bases clipped from V and 4 bases from J, the junction kept 5 bases outside the gene matches. Germline CDR1 and CDR2: MNHEY and SMNVEV (reference sequence). CDR3 amino acids: CASSYASGEYNEQFF. The DNA of the CDR3 is TGTGCCAGCAGTTACGCTAGCGGGGAATACAATGAGCAGTTCTTC.

The genes are TRBV7-3 and TRBJ1-2; D not resolved. V gave up 3 bases and J gave up 4 bases, with 15 bases separating them. This CDR3 comprises 15 residues. The germline CDR1 and CDR2 sequences are SGHTA and FQGTGA. In DNA form, the CDR3 reads TGTGCCAGCAGCTTGGGTCCGGGAACGGGCTATGGCTACACCTTC. Protein product: CASSLGPGTGYGYTF.

The rearrangement links TRBV5-6 to TRBJ2-7, with D maybe TRBD1 (5 bases). The CDR3 consists of 12 residues. V gave up 0 bases and J gave up 7 bases, with 8 bases separating them. Germline assignment: CDR1 SGHDT and CDR2 YYEEEE. The CDR3 bases are TGTGCCAGCAGCTTGGAGGGGTATGAGCAGTACTTC. Its translation is CASSLEGYEQYF.

The genes are TRBV5-1 and TRBJ2-2; possibly TRBD2 for D (5 bases). V was pared by 2 bases and J by 7 bases, with 15 bases between. From germline, CDR1 is SGHRS and CDR2 YFSETQ. The CDR3 spans 15 residues. The CDR3 loop reads CASSFGLGVGGELFF. In nucleotides, the CDR3 is TGCGCCAGCAGCTTCGGATTGGGAGTTGGCGGGGAGCTGTTTTTT.

V gene TRBV18 combines with J gene TRBJ1-1; 10 nucleotides agree with TRBD1. Germline V gives CDR1 KGHSH, CDR2 LQKENI. V trimming: 3 bases; J trimming: 4 bases; junction bases outside the gene matches: 2. The CDR3 is 14 amino acids. Written as DNA, the CDR3 is TGTGCCAGCTCACCGGGGACAGGGGTCACTGAAGCTTTCTTT. It specifies CASSPGTGVTEAFF.

This clone was counted only a few times. The J gene is TRBJ2-5, the V gene TRBV19; TRBD2 matches at 10 bases. CDR1 is LNHDA and CDR2 is SQIVND in the germline V gene (reference sequence). V trimming: 7 bases; J trimming: 4 bases; junction bases outside the gene matches: 9. This CDR3 is built from 15 residues. The CDR3 DNA reads as TGTGCCAGTAAAACCAGCGGGGGGGCCCCAGAGACCCAGTACTTC. Its protein is CASKTSGGAPETQYF.

A remark on this clone: The junction and the germline gene differ at one end; a read error may be behind it. This chain uses TRBV11-2 with TRBJ1-5, with TRBD1 as a possible D gene (6 bases). Germline V gene lookup returns CDR1 SGHAT and CDR2 FQNNGV. The CDR3 extends over 15 amino acids. In nucleotides, the CDR3 is TGTGCCAGCAGCGTAGACAGGTTTAGCAATCAGCCCCAGCATTTT. Translation gives CASSVDRFSNQPQHF.

The V call is TRBV10-1, the J call TRBJ2-5; 11 bases align to TRBD2. The trim removed 1 base at V and 5 bases at J, leaving 9 bases unmatched. The CDR3 has 17 amino acids. CDR1 and CDR2 from the germline V gene are WNHNN and SYGVQD (reference sequence). CDR3 sequence reads: CASSEFGTSGGRETQYF. CDR3 coding DNA: TGCGCCAGCAGTGAGTTCGGAACTAGCGGGGGTCGCGAGACCCAGTACTTC.

This clone was observed once. The chain uses TRBV25-1 and TRBJ2-3; 8 nucleotides match TRBD1. The germline V gene has CDR1 MGHDK and CDR2 SYGVNS. CDR3 size: 15 residues. Trimming at V came to 6 bases and at J to 8 bases, leaving 13 bases not matched to a gene. The chain's CDR3 is CASRVDRGRVATQYF. The CDR3 region has the DNA TGTGCCAGCAGAGTCGACAGGGGCAGAGTTGCTACGCAGTATTTT.

The chain employs TRBV7-9 and TRBJ2-4; D unclear. The CDR3 contains 12 residues. The V gene's germline CDR1 is SEHNR and CDR2 FQNEAQ (reference sequence). The germline V and J ends were trimmed by 2 bases and 7 bases, with 6 bases remaining between them. DNA of the CDR3: TGTGCCAGCAGCTTATCGACTAACATTCAGTACTTC. Protein sequence: CASSLSTNIQYF. The entire variable domain, with the rest obtained from reference TRBV7-9 and TRBJ2-4, is as follows: DTGVSQNPRHKITKRGQNVTFRCDPISEHNRLYWYRQTLGQGPEFLTYFQNEAQLEKSRLLSDRFSAERPKGSFSTLEIQRTEQGDSAMYLCASSLSTNIQYFGAGTRLSVL.

This clone has only one observation. The V and J genes are TRBV5-4 and TRBJ2-7; TRBD1 might be the D (6 bases). V lost 4 bases to trimming and J lost 3 bases, with 11 bases between them. Germline values: CDR1 SGHNT, CDR2 YYREEE (reference sequence). CDR3 size: 13 residues. The CDR3 nucleotides are TGTGCCAGCAGCGGACAGAGTGACTACGAGCAGTACTTC. This sequence encodes CASSGQSDYEQYF.

The CDR3 DNA reads as TGTGCCAGCACCACGGGACAACTCTTAAGCTCCTATAATTCACCCCTCCACTTT. Protein sequence: CASTTGQLLSSYNSPLHF. V is TRBV21-1 and J is TRBJ1-6; TRBD1, as called in the table, went unchecked against the DNA. TRBV21-1 is labeled a pseudogene. CDR3 length: 18 amino acids.

This sequence joins TRBV9 and TRBJ2-5, with D uncertain. The germline V and J ends were trimmed by 0 bases and 4 bases, with 7 bases remaining between them. Germline V gives CDR1 SGDLS, CDR2 YYNGEE. This CDR3 comprises 13 residues. CDR3 nucleotide sequence: TGTGCCAGCAGCGTAGTTCGTAGAGAGACCCAGTACTTC. This sequence encodes CASSVVRRETQYF.

The V gene is TRBV9, the J gene TRBJ1-1; D is possibly TRBD1 (5 bases). The CDR3 loop spans 16 amino acids. Germline CDR1 reads SGDLS; CDR2 reads YYNGEE. The V end lost 3 bases, the J end lost 4 bases, and 19 bases lay between the germline ends. The chain's CDR3 is CASSAPPGGGRTEAFF. The DNA of the CDR3 is TGTGCCAGCAGCGCTCCCCCGGGGGGGGGTCGCACTGAAGCTTTCTTT.

The gene calls are TRBV18 and TRBJ2-7, with 7 nucleotides matching TRBD2. The CDR3 spans 14 residues. The ends lost 1 base at V and 4 bases at J; junction bases unmatched: 4. Germline V gene sequence: CDR1 KGHSH, CDR2 LQKENI. The CDR3 DNA is TGTGCCAGCTCACCACTGGGCGGGGGATACGAGCAGTACTTC. Translating gives CASSPLGGGYEQYF.

The V and J genes are TRBV12-3 or TRBV12-4 and TRBJ2-1, with D tentatively TRBD2 (6 bases). This CDR3 has 13 amino acids. With 6 bases removed from V and 4 bases from J, the gap between germline ends came to 10 bases. The CDR3 coding sequence is TGTGCCAGCAGAGACGCGGGGTACAATGAGCAGTTCTTC. As protein: CASRDAGYNEQFF.

The J gene is TRBJ2-7, the V gene TRBV24-1; D ambiguous. Trimming removed 4 bases from V and 7 bases from J, with 13 bases in between. Germline CDR1 reads KGHDR; CDR2 reads SFDVKD. This CDR3 is 13 amino acids long. In DNA, the CDR3 is TGTGCCACCAGTGAAGTAAGAGGTGGAGAGCAGTACTTC. This translates into CATSEVRGGEQYF.